This T cell receptor (beta chain) is drawn from a study of blood T cell repertoires in COVID-19. Study in general: The United States, Italy and Spain were the sources of the acute and convalescent COVID-19 samples. In each case, the material was cDNA or gDNA derived from T cells, B-cell-depleted T cells, or PBMCs.

V was shortened by 4 bases and J by 8 bases, with 20 bases between the two germline ends. Germline values: CDR1 SNHLY, CDR2 FYNNEI. The CDR3 is 15 amino acids. Participants, about 18 to 90 years old, spanned around 25 US areas. Membership in each cohort depended on participant-reported clinical history. This clone was detected only a few times. This table comes from immunoSEQ multiplex PCR, and its TCRdb copy is limited to in-frame clones, with some not included. This table has approximately 260,000 clones, approximately 81% appearing once. The chain uses TRBV2 and TRBJ1-2; possibly TRBD1 for D (5 bases). The sequenced material came from PBMCs or T cells enriched from blood (not recorded which). This clonotype originated in a woman aged 50 to 65 who had been exposed to COVID-19. The CDR3 protein is CASSGRVNPGPGYTF. The CDR3 region has the DNA TGTGCCAGCAGTGGGAGAGTAAATCCAGGGCCCGGCTACACCTTC.